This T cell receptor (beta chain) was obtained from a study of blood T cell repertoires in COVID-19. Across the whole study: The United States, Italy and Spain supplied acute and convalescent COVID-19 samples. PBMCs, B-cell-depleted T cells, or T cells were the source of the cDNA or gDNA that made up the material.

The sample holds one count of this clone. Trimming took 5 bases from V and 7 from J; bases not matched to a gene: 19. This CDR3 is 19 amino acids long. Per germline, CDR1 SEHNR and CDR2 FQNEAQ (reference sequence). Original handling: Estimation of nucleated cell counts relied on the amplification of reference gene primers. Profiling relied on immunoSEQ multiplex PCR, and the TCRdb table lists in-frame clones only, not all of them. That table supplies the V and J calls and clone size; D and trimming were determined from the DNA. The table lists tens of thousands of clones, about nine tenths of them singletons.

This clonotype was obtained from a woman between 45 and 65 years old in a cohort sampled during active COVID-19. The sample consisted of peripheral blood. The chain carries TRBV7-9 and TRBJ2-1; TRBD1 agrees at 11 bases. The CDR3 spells CASSRSPATGTGGENEQFF. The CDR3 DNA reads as TGTGCCAGCAGCCGAAGCCCGGCCACCGGGACAGGGGGTGAGAATGAGCAGTTCTTC.